This T cell receptor (beta chain) was profiled in a study of blood T cell repertoires in COVID-19. About the study: Samples representing acute and convalescent COVID-19 were sourced from the United States, Italy and Spain. Nucleic acid was either cDNA or gDNA, and it came from T cells, B-cell-depleted T cells, or PBMCs.

CDR1 is SGHDN and CDR2 is FVKESK in the germline V gene. The CDR3 is 14 amino acids. Trimming removed 6 bases at V and 10 bases at J, with 16 bases between. As processed by the authors: How many nucleated cells were present was estimated from reference gene primer amplification. Here immunoSEQ multiplex PCR was the method, and the copy in TCRdb shows in-frame clones only, minus some. The V and J calls and clone size are taken from that table; D and trimming were inferred from the DNA. The data hold 250,000 to 300,000 clones, with about nine tenths observed a single time. This sequence was found in a woman aged 25 to 39 with active or convalescent COVID-19. The sequenced material came from peripheral blood. J is TRBJ1-6 and V is TRBV14; maybe TRBD1 (5 bases). In nucleotides, the CDR3 is TGTGCCAGCAGGAAGAAGGGGATGGGATCACCCCTCCACTTT. This encodes CASRKKGMGSPLHF.